This record concerns one T cell receptor (beta chain) sequence. At one boundary the junction diverges from the germline segment, which might be a read error. The data derive from a study of OX40 agonist ivuxolimab in advanced cancers. This CDR3 is built from 14 residues. From germline, CDR1 is SGDLS and CDR2 YYNGEE. Assay used: immunoSEQ multiplex PCR; TCRdb lists only in-frame clones, some missing. This sample has around 20,000 clones; 86% occur once, and the top ten carry roughly 25%. The input for sequencing was CD4+ or CD8+ T cells sorted from blood, taken in a trial of the OX40 agonist ivuxolimab. The clonotype was recovered from an adult with an advanced solid tumor such as melanoma, head and neck, liver or kidney cancer. The chain uses TRBV9 and TRBJ2-3; D gene uncertain. CDR3 DNA: TGTGCCAACAGCGTGGGCGGATCCACAGATACGCAGTATTTT. This codes for CANSVGGSTDTQYF.